This T cell receptor (beta chain) was captured in a study of T cells expressing NK-cell markers. Study summary: Sequencing of TCR beta repertoires drew on sorted CD3+CD56+NKG2C+, CD3+CD56+NKG2C- and CD3+CD56-NKG2C+ T cells. Within the sequenced cohort of eight donors, seven exhibited HCMV seropositivity and one was seronegative. Findings and limits, study-wide: The dominant NKG2C+ clonotypes represented roughly 1.0-7.5% of CD8+ T cells in six donors.

As the method of synthesis, 5'RACE template switching with UMIs yielded TCR beta cDNA. TCRdb reanalyzed the 5' RACE reads and collapses them to one entry per CDR3 protein, without DNA. In total, the table holds hundreds of thousands of distinct CDR3 sequences. For this clonotype: Its antigen is unknown.

This CDR3 is built from 12 residues. Germline V gene data show CDR1 as SQVTM and CDR2 as ANQGSEA. V is TRBV29-1 and J is TRBJ2-5. This TCR derives from a woman aged 18 to 75 in good health. Sequenced input: blood T cells: a sorted CD56 or NKG2C T cell subset, CD4+ or CD8+ T cells, or bulk PBMC T cells (not recorded which). CDR3 region: CSVLGVQETQYF.